This T cell receptor (beta chain) emerged from a study of cytomegalovirus exposure and HLA in healthy donors. Study-wide background: In an early release, HLA-typed donors contributed 75 million to 85 million unique TCR sequences. Findings and limits, study-wide: Presence/absence analyses took donor sequencing depth as roughly uniform.

This CDR3 has 16 amino acids. J was trimmed by 0 bases and V by 5 bases; bases with no gene match: 7. The germline V gene encodes CDR1 SNHLY and CDR2 FYNNEI. PCR primers comprised 60 Vbeta and 13 Jbeta primers. Profiling relied on immunoSEQ multiplex PCR, and the TCRdb table lists in-frame clones only, not all of them. The table lists under 150,000 clones, about 72% of them singletons, with less than 2.5% in the top ten. As concerns this clone: The antigen remains unidentified.

The receptor was isolated from a middle-aged man in good health and CMV-seronegative. Sequencing was performed on PBMCs. The V gene is TRBV2, the J gene TRBJ2-1; 7 nucleotides agree with TRBD2. CDR3: CASSLLAASSYNEQFF. As DNA, the CDR3 is TGTGCCAGCAGTCTTCTAGCGGCGAGCTCCTACAATGAGCAGTTCTTC.